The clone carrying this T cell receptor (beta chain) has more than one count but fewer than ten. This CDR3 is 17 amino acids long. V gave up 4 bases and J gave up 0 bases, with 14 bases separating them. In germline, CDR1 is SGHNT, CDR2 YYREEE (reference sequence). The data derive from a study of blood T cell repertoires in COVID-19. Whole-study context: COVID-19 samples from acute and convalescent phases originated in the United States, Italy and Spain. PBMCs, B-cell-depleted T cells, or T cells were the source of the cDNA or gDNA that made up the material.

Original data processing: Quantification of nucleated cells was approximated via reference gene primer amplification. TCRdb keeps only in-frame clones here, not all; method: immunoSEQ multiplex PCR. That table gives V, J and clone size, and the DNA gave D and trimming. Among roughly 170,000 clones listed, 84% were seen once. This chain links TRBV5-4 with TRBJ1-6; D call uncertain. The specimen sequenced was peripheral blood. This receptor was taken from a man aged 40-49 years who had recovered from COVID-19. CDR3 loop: CASSRRTASSYNSPLHF. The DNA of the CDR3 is TGTGCCAGCAGCCGGAGGACGGCGAGCTCCTATAATTCACCCCTCCACTTT.